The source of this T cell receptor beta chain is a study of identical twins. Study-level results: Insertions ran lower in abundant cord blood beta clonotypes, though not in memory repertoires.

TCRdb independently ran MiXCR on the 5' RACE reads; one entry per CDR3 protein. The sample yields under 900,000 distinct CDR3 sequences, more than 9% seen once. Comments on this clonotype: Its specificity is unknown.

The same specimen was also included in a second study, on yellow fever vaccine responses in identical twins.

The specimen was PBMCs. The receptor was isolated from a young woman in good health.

DNA of the CDR3: TGTGCCAGCAGCCCCGTATGGGGGGAGCTGTTTTTT. It translates to CASSPVWGELFF. The chain combines TRBV7-9 with TRBJ2-2, with D unresolved. V was trimmed by 5 bases and J by 8 bases, leaving 9 bases between them. CDR3 size: 12 residues. Germline-derived CDR1 and CDR2 are SEHNR and FQNEAQ (reference sequence).